The 30 T cell receptor beta chains below all came from one sample that was sequenced in a study of OX40 agonist ivuxolimab in advanced cancers. Sequenced by immunoSEQ multiplex PCR; TCRdb stores in-frame clones only, minus some. The repertoire has approximately 69,000 clones, approximately 86% of them found once; the top ten carry approximately 2.6%. The sample consisted of CD4+ or CD8+ T cells sorted from blood, taken in a trial of the OX40 agonist ivuxolimab. These TCRs come from an adult with an advanced solid tumor such as melanoma, head and neck, liver or kidney cancer.

The CDR3 protein is CASSFTGQATYEQYF. CDR3 sequence (DNA): TGTGCCAGCAGCTTCACGGGACAGGCGACCTACGAGCAGTACTTC. V usage is TRBV5-5 and J usage is TRBJ2-7, with TRBD1 identical over 8 bases. Germline CDR1 and CDR2: SGHKS and YYEKEE (reference sequence). The CDR3 loop spans 15 amino acids. V lost 2 bases to trimming and J lost 2 bases; unmatched junction nucleotides: 6.

The chain joins TRBV9 to TRBJ1-1, with TRBD1 as a possible D gene (6 bases). Germline-derived CDR1 and CDR2 are SGDLS and YYNGEE. This CDR3 is 15 amino acids long. V was shortened by 0 bases and J by 1 base, with 10 bases between the two germline ends. The CDR3: CASSVDPGANTEAFF. The CDR3 nucleotides are TGTGCCAGCAGCGTAGACCCGGGGGCGAACACTGAAGCTTTCTTT. Using reference TRBV9 and TRBJ1-1 for the parts outside the CDR3, the full variable domain is DSGVTQTPKHLITATGQRVTLRCSPRSGDLSVYWYQQSLDQGLQFLIQYYNGEERAKGNILERFSAQQFPDLHSELNLSSLELGDSALYFCASSVDPGANTEAFFGQGTRLTVV.

V and J are TRBV7-8 and TRBJ2-1; D may be TRBD1 or TRBD2 (6 bases each). CDR1 and CDR2 from the germline V gene are SGHVS and FQNEAQ. Trimming removed 1 base at V and 12 bases at J, with 13 bases between. The CDR3 has 13 residues. The CDR3 coding sequence is TGTGCCAGCAGCTTAGATACGGGGGCACGGCAGTTCTTC. This encodes CASSLDTGARQFF.

This chain uses TRBV6-5 with TRBJ2-3; D unresolved. The V gene lost 6 bases and the J gene lost 6 bases, with 10 bases spanning the gap. The length of the CDR3 is 12 residues. Germline V gives CDR1 MNHEY, CDR2 SVGAGI. The CDR3 coding sequence is TGTGCCAGCAGCGGAGCTCGGGATACGCAGTATTTT. Translation gives CASSGARDTQYF.

The V gene is TRBV19, the J gene TRBJ1-4; TRBD1 might be the D (6 bases). V was shortened by 7 bases and J by 0 bases, with 9 bases between the two germline ends. Per the germline V gene, CDR1 is LNHDA and CDR2 is SQIVND (reference sequence). The CDR3 contains 14 residues. The DNA for the CDR3 is TGTGCCAGTAAGGCAGGGGCAACTAATGAAAAACTGTTTTTT. Its translation is CASKAGATNEKLFF.

V and J are TRBV19 and TRBJ2-7; D is perhaps TRBD1 (6 bases). There are 15 residues in the CDR3. V gave up 6 bases and J gave up 3 bases, with 18 bases separating them. CDR1 LNHDA and CDR2 SQIVND come from the germline V gene (reference sequence). CDR3 in amino acids: CASREQDREDYEQYF. The CDR3 DNA reads as TGTGCCAGTAGAGAACAGGACAGAGAAGACTACGAGCAGTACTTC.

The chain carries TRBV13 and TRBJ1-2; TRBD1 matches 12 bases. The ends lost 9 bases at V and 0 bases at J; junction bases unmatched: 14. Germline V gene lookup returns CDR1 PRHDT and CDR2 FYEKMQ (reference sequence). This CDR3 region has 18 residues. The CDR3 here is CASAPGQGATGANYGYTF. The CDR3 nucleotides read TGTGCCAGTGCTCCGGGACAGGGGGCAACTGGAGCTAACTATGGCTACACCTTC.

The chain carries TRBV6-5 and TRBJ2-7; 7 bases align to TRBD1. The germline V gene has CDR1 MNHEY and CDR2 SVGAGI. The CDR3 runs to 14 residues. V lost 4 bases to trimming and J lost 0 bases; unmatched junction nucleotides: 3. CDR3 in amino acids: CASSLWTGSYEQYF. CDR3 nucleotides: TGTGCCAGCAGTTTGTGGACAGGCTCCTACGAGCAGTACTTC.

This chain links TRBV6-5 with TRBJ2-7, with D unresolved. The V end lost 6 bases, the J end lost 1 base, and 10 bases lay between the germline ends. CDR1 and CDR2 (germline): MNHEY, SVGAGI. This CDR3 spans 13 amino acids. CDR3: CASRRTVSYEQYF. The DNA for the CDR3 is TGTGCCAGCAGAAGGACGGTGTCCTACGAGCAGTACTTC.

CDR3 sequence (DNA): TGTGCCAGCAGTCTTAGCGGGAGTAGGGATGAGCAGTTCTTC. Amino acid sequence: CASSLSGSRDEQFF. The chain couples TRBV27 to TRBJ2-1, with 9 bases that match TRBD2. V lost 5 bases to trimming and J lost 8 bases; unmatched junction nucleotides: 7. The CDR3 has 14 residues. Germline CDR1 and CDR2: MNHEY and SMNVEV (reference sequence).

The V and J genes are TRBV27 and TRBJ2-7; maybe TRBD1 (5 bases). V was clipped by 5 bases and J by 6 bases, with 17 bases between them. In germline, CDR1 is MNHEY, CDR2 SMNVEV (reference sequence). This CDR3 is built from 14 residues. The CDR3 sequence is CASSLQGLFGEQYF. CDR3 in DNA: TGTGCCAGCAGTCTCCAGGGTCTTTTCGGCGAGCAGTACTTC.

The chain recombines TRBV28 with TRBJ2-5; 8 nucleotides line up with TRBD1. The J call may be wrong; the DNA end is better matched by TRBJ2-7. The CDR3 length is 14 residues. The germline V gene encodes CDR1 MDHEN and CDR2 SYDVKM. The CDR3 loop is CASSSGQVVGEQYF. The CDR3 region has the DNA TGTGCCAGCAGTTCGGGACAGGTGGTAGGCGAGCAGTACTTC.

The chain is built from TRBV7-9 and TRBJ2-5; perhaps TRBD1 as D (6 bases). The CDR3 length is 14 residues. Germline V gene lookup returns CDR1 SEHNR and CDR2 FQNEAQ (reference sequence). V lost 8 bases, J lost 4 bases, and 17 bases lay in between. This chain's CDR3 is CASRVAGVGETQYF. CDR3 coding DNA: TGTGCCAGCCGGGTAGCAGGGGTCGGAGAGACCCAGTACTTC.

CDR3 sequence (DNA): TGCGCCAGCAGCTTGGAAGGGTTCTCCTACGAGCAGTACTTC. Translated, it gives CASSLEGFSYEQYF. The V and J genes are TRBV5-1 and TRBJ2-7; no clear D. CDR3 length equals 14 residues. In germline, CDR1 is SGHRS, CDR2 YFSETQ. V was cut by 0 bases and J by 0 bases, with 7 bases left in between. The full variable domain, completed using reference TRBV5-1 and TRBJ2-7, is KAGVTQTPRYLIKTRGQQVTLSCSPISGHRSVSWYQQTPGQGLQFLFEYFSETQRNKGNFPGRFSGRQFSNSRSEMNVSTLELGDSALYLCASSLEGFSYEQYFGPGTRLTVT.

The chain carries TRBV7-8 and TRBJ2-1; D gene ambiguous. Trimming removed 1 base at V and 3 bases at J, with 13 bases between. The CDR3 length is 16 residues. Germline values: CDR1 SGHVS, CDR2 FQNEAQ. The CDR3 DNA reads TGTGCCAGCAGCTTAGGACCCCTTTCCGGCTACAATGAGCAGTTCTTC. Protein: CASSLGPLSGYNEQFF.

The table lists this clone with a few counts. The chain recombines TRBV11-3 with TRBJ2-3; D ambiguous. The CDR3 extends over 17 amino acids. V lost 5 bases and J lost 0, with 18 bases in between. Germline CDR1 SGHNT, CDR2 YENEEA. The CDR3 loop is CASSPSHSPLSTDTQYF. Written as DNA, the CDR3 is TGTGCCAGCAGCCCTTCTCACAGCCCTCTTAGCACAGATACGCAGTATTTT.

V is TRBV19 and J is TRBJ1-5; possible D gene TRBD1, 5 bases. The length of the CDR3 is 16 residues. Trimming pared 7 bases from V and 2 bases from J, leaving 18 bases between. CDR1 and CDR2 from the germline V gene are LNHDA and SQIVND (reference sequence). CDR3 in DNA: TGTGCCAGTACCCCGGGAGGGGTCGGGGGCAATCAGCCCCAGCATTTT. Its translation is CASTPGGVGGNQPQHF.

The gene calls are TRBV6-1 and TRBJ2-5; tentatively, D is TRBD1 or TRBD2 (5 bases each). Germline CDR1 is MNHNS and CDR2 is SASEGT. The CDR3 is made up of 14 amino acids. The V and J ends lost 7 bases and 5 bases respectively, with 17 bases between them. The CDR3 is CASKPGPGWETQYF. CDR3 DNA sequence: TGTGCCAGCAAACCGGGACCCGGGTGGGAGACCCAGTACTTC.

The sample holds one count of this clone. The chain is built from TRBV28 and TRBJ2-7, with 9 positions matching TRBD1. V trimming: 4 bases; J trimming: 7 bases; junction bases outside the gene matches: 11. The CDR3 spans 15 residues. Germline CDR1 is MDHEN and CDR2 is SYDVKM. CDR3 residues: CASSSWTGAVGEQYF. The CDR3 nucleotides read TGTGCCAGCAGTTCTTGGACAGGGGCTGTAGGGGAGCAGTACTTC.

The chain employs TRBV5-4 and TRBJ2-2; D ambiguous. Looked up from germline, CDR1 is SGHNT and CDR2 is YYREEE (reference sequence). With 1 base removed from V and 2 bases from J, the gap between germline ends came to 0 bases. The length of the CDR3 is 12 residues. CDR3 region: CASSLNTGELFF. CDR3 coding DNA: TGTGCCAGCAGCTTGAACACCGGGGAGCTGTTTTTT.

The chain links TRBV16 to TRBJ1-2; maybe TRBD1 (6 bases). The germline V gene has CDR1 KGHSY and CDR2 FQNENV. Trimming removed 0 bases at V and 4 bases at J, with 9 bases between. The CDR3 consists of 14 residues. CDR3 sequence: CASSQSRGAYGYTF. In nucleotides, the CDR3 is TGTGCCAGCAGCCAATCCAGGGGTGCCTATGGCTACACCTTC.

The V call is TRBV7-9, the J call TRBJ2-1; D gene unclear. The germline V gene encodes CDR1 SEHNR and CDR2 FQNEAQ (reference sequence). Trimming removed 2 bases at V and 6 bases at J, with 5 bases between. CDR3 length: 12 amino acids. The CDR3 here is CASSLSGNEQFF. CDR3 sequence (DNA): TGTGCCAGCAGCTTATCGGGCAATGAGCAGTTCTTC.

The J gene is TRBJ2-1, the V gene TRBV6-5, with 9 bases matching TRBD1. CDR3 length equals 12 residues. Unmatched junction bases numbered 3, after V lost 6 bases and J lost 9 bases. Germline V gene sequence: CDR1 MNHEY, CDR2 SVGAGI. Written as DNA, the CDR3 is TGTGCCAGCAGACAGGGGGCTGGTGAGCAGTTCTTC. This codes for CASRQGAGEQFF.

A note on this clone: Relative to the germline gene, one junction end is altered; a read error may explain this. The same CDR3 can be traced to other DNA sequences in this sample. The genes are TRBV18 and TRBJ1-5; D perhaps matches TRBD1 (5 bases). The CDR3 totals 14 residues. In germline, CDR1 is KGHSH, CDR2 LQKENI. In DNA form, the CDR3 reads TGCGCCAGCTCATCCGACAGCGACAATCAGCCCCAGCATTTT. It yields the protein CASSSDSDNQPQHF. The variable domain in full, completed from reference TRBV18 and TRBJ1-5, reads NAGVMQNPRHLVRRRGQEARLRCSPMKGHSHVYWYRQLPEEGLKFMVYLQKENIIDESGMPKERFSAEFPKEGPSILRIQQVVRGDSAAYFCASSSDSDNQPQHFGDGTRLSIL.

J is TRBJ1-1 and V is TRBV7-3, with 7 bases that match TRBD1. V lost 2 bases and J lost 5; bases outside the gene matches: 14. Looked up from germline, CDR1 is SGHTA and CDR2 is FQGTGA. This CDR3 spans 17 amino acids. The CDR3 here is CASSLYGEQGRRTEAFF. In DNA, the CDR3 is TGTGCCAGCAGCTTATATGGGGAACAGGGGAGACGGACTGAAGCTTTCTTT.

This clone has a single count. This sequence joins TRBV7-9 and TRBJ2-7; TRBD1 or TRBD2 may be the D gene (5 bases each). There are 12 residues in the CDR3. Trimming took off 7 bases at V and 6 bases at J, with 13 bases between the two ends. Germline V gives CDR1 SEHNR, CDR2 FQNEAQ (reference sequence). The CDR3 loop is CASNSRGSEQYF. The CDR3 nucleotides read TGTGCCAGCAATTCGAGGGGTTCCGAGCAGTACTTC.

This chain joins TRBV28 and TRBJ1-5, with D maybe TRBD1 (6 bases). Germline-derived CDR1 and CDR2 are MDHEN and SYDVKM. Trimming shortened V by 6 bases and J by 3 bases, and 18 bases separated the two germline ends. CDR3 length: 16 residues. CDR3 DNA sequence: TGTGCCAGCAGGGGGAGGGGGAGACAAAACAATCAGCCCCAGCATTTT. Its protein product is CASRGRGRQNNQPQHF.

The V call is TRBV27, the J call TRBJ1-2, with 7 bases lining up with TRBD1. CDR1 and CDR2 (germline): MNHEY, SMNVEV (reference sequence). Losses at the gene ends were 3 bases for V and 8 bases for J; bases not matched to a gene: 15. CDR3 length equals 16 residues. DNA of the CDR3: TGTGCCAGCAGTTTTAACGGCCCAGGGGGTGATCGAGGCTACACCTTC. As protein: CASSFNGPGGDRGYTF.

The CDR3 loop is CASSGEGQPQHF. The CDR3 DNA reads TGTGCCAGCAGCGGGGAAGGTCAGCCCCAGCATTTT. The V call is TRBV28, the J call TRBJ1-5; D ambiguous. The CDR3 length is 12 residues. The germline V and J ends were trimmed by 6 bases and 6 bases, with 9 bases remaining between them. The germline CDR1 and CDR2 sequences are MDHEN and SYDVKM.

This chain joins TRBV10-3 and TRBJ2-3; 8 positions agree with TRBD1. There are 14 residues in the CDR3. Trimming removed 6 bases from V and 6 bases from J; junction bases left unmatched: 8. CDR1 and CDR2 (germline): ENHRY, SYGVKD. The CDR3 protein is CAISSGTGEDTQYF. The DNA of the CDR3 is TGTGCCATCAGCTCCGGGACAGGCGAGGATACGCAGTATTTT.